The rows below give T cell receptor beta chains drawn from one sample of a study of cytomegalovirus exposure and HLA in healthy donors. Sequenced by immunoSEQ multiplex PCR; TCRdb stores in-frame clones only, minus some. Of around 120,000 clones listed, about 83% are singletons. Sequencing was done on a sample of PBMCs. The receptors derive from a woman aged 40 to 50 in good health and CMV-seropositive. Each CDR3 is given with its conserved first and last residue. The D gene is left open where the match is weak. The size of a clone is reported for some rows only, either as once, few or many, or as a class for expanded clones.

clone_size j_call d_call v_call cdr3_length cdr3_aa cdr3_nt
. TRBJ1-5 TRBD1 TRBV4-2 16 CASSHADRDSNQPQHF TGTGCCAGCAGCCATGCGGACAGGGATAGCAATCAGCCCCAGCATTTT
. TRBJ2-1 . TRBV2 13 CASSENALNEQFF TGTGCCAGCAGTGAAAATGCACTGAATGAGCAGTTCTTC
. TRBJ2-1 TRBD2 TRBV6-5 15 CASTRSGVSYNEQFF TGTGCCAGCACCAGAAGCGGGGTCTCCTACAATGAGCAGTTCTTC
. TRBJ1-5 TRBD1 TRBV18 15 CASSRDRDSNQPQHF TGTGCCAGCTCACGGGACAGGGATAGCAATCAGCCCCAGCATTTT
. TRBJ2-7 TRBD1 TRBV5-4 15 CASSADRAGLSEQYF TGTGCCAGCAGCGCGGACAGGGCGGGACTCTCCGAGCAGTACTTC
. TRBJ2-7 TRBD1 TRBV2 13 CASTGQGAYEQYF TGTGCCAGTACGGGGCAGGGGGCGTACGAGCAGTACTTC
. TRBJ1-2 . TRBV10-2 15 CASSERVGGDYGYTF TGCGCCAGCAGTGAAAGGGTAGGGGGAGACTATGGCTACACCTTC
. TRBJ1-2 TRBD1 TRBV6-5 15 CASSSPAGQGGGYTF TGTGCCAGCAGTTCCCCCGCGGGACAGGGAGGTGGCTACACCTTC
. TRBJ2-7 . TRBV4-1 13 CASSPGSSYEQYF TGCGCCAGCAGCCCCGGGAGCTCCTACGAGCAGTACTTC
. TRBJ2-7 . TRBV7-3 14 CASSLQGGGYEQYF TGTGCCAGCAGCCTACAGGGTGGGGGCTACGAGCAGTACTTC
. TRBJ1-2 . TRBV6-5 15 CASRSAITRDYGYTF TGTGCCAGCAGAAGTGCGATCACGCGAGACTATGGCTACACCTTC
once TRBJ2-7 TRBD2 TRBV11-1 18 CASSLWTSGRAEYYEQYF TGTGCCAGCAGCTTATGGACTAGCGGGAGGGCCGAGTACTACGAGCAGTACTTC
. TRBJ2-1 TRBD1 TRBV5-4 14 CASSLRQGYNEQFF TGTGCCAGCAGCTTACGACAGGGGTACAATGAGCAGTTCTTC
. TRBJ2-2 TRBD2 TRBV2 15 CASSVRGANTGELFF TGTGCCAGCAGTGTGCGGGGGGCGAACACCGGGGAGCTGTTTTTT
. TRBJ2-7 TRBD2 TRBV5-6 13 CASSLGTSGEQYF TGTGCCAGCAGCTTAGGGACTAGCGGGGAGCAGTACTTC
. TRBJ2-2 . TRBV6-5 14 CASSYSTGPGELFF TGTGCCAGCAGTTACTCGACAGGTCCCGGGGAGCTGTTTTTT
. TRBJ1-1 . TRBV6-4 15 CASSDSGDRNTEAFF TGTGCCAGCAGTGATTCCGGAGACAGAAACACTGAAGCTTTCTTT
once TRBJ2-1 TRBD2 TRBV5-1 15 CASSLKAGATNEQFF TGCGCCAGCAGCTTGAAAGCGGGAGCCACCAATGAGCAGTTCTTC
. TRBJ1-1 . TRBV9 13 CASSEGRDTEAFF TGTGCCAGCAGCGAGGGGCGCGACACTGAAGCTTTCTTT
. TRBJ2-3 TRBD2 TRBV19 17 CASSRILAGVSTDTQYF TGTGCCAGTAGTCGCATCTTAGCGGGAGTATCCACAGATACGCAGTATTTT
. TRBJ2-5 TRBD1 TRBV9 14 CASSVGTGWETQYF TGTGCCAGCAGCGTGGGGACAGGTTGGGAGACCCAGTACTTC
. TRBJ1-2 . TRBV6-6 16 CASSFREYPRDYGYTF TGTGCCAGCAGTTTCCGGGAGTATCCGAGGGACTATGGCTACACCTTC
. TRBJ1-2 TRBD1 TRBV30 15 CACTRKGQGNYGYTF TGTGCCTGTACCCGAAAGGGACAGGGGAACTATGGCTACACCTTC
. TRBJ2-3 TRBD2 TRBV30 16 CAWTPYGLADTDTQYF TGTGCCTGGACCCCTTACGGGCTAGCGGACACAGATACGCAGTATTTT
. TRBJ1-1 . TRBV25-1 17 CASKGLGPQRGNTEAFF TGTGCCAGCAAGGGATTGGGGCCCCAAAGAGGAAACACTGAAGCTTTCTTT
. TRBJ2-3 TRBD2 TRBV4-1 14 CASSQPPGGDTQYF TGCGCCAGCAGCCAACCCCCGGGGGGGGATACGCAGTATTTT
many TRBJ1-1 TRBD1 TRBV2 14 CASSEDRVGTEAFF TGTGCCAGCAGTGAGGACAGGGTAGGCACTGAAGCTTTCTTT
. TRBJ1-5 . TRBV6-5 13 CASSYSRDQPQHF TGTGCCAGCAGTTACTCGAGGGATCAGCCCCAGCATTTT
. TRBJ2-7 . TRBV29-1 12 CSVEVPSGWQYF TGCAGCGTTGAAGTGCCGTCAGGGTGGCAGTACTTC
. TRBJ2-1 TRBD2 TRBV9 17 CASSPRVASGGGNEQFF TGTGCCAGCAGCCCCAGGGTGGCTAGCGGGGGGGGTAATGAGCAGTTCTTC
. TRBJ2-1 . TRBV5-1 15 CASSLEKSSYNEQFF TGCGCCAGCAGCTTGGAAAAGAGCTCCTACAATGAGCAGTTCTTC
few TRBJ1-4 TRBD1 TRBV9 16 CASSVAGGESGEKLFF TGTGCCAGCAGCGTAGCAGGGGGCGAATCGGGAGAAAAACTGTTTTTT
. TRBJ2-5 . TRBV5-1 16 CASSSGNTGPVETQYF TGCGCCAGCAGCTCCGGAAATACAGGTCCGGTAGAGACCCAGTACTTC
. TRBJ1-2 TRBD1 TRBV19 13 CATYIDRVNGYTF TGTGCCACCTATATTGACAGGGTAAATGGCTACACCTTC
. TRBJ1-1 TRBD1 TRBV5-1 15 CASSLFPGQDTEAFF TGCGCCAGCAGCCTGTTTCCGGGACAGGACACTGAAGCTTTCTTT
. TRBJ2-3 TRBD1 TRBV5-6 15 CASSSGTGNTDTQYF TGTGCCAGCAGCTCGGGGACAGGGAACACAGATACGCAGTATTTT
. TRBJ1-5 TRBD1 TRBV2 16 CASSGRTGFSNQPQHF TGTGCCAGCAGTGGACGGACAGGGTTTAGTAATCAGCCCCAGCATTTT
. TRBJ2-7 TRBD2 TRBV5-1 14 CASSEGLAGGEQYF TGCGCCAGCAGCGAGGGACTAGCCGGGGGAGAGCAGTACTTC
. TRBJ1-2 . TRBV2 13 CASSENGNYGYTF TGTGCCAGCAGTGAAAACGGGAACTATGGCTACACCTTC
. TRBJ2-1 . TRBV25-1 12 CASSEYPREQFF TGTGCCAGCAGTGAATATCCCCGGGAGCAGTTCTTC
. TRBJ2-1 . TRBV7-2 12 CASSSSVNEQFF TGTGCCAGCAGCTCCTCTGTAAATGAGCAGTTCTTC
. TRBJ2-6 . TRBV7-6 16 CASSFQGVAGANVLTF TGTGCCAGCAGTTTCCAGGGTGTGGCTGGGGCCAACGTCCTGACTTTC
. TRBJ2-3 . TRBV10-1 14 CASSLTRGVDTQYF TGCGCCAGCAGCCTGACGCGGGGTGTAGATACGCAGTATTTT
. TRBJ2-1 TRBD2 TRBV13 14 CASAGEVGGREQFF TGTGCCAGCGCCGGGGAGGTTGGCGGGAGGGAGCAGTTCTTC
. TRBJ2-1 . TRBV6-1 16 CASSDGSLSSYNEQFF TGTGCCAGCAGTGACGGTTCTCTTAGCTCCTACAATGAGCAGTTCTTC
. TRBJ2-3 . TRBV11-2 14 CASSPIYRTDTQYF TGTGCCAGCAGCCCGATCTATCGTACAGATACGCAGTATTTT
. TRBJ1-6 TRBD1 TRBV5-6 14 CASSRQGGHSPLHF TGTGCCAGCAGCCGACAGGGCGGTCACTCACCCCTCCACTTT
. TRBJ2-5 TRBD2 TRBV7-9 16 CASSPGLAGGGETQYF TGTGCCAGCAGCCCGGGACTAGCGGGAGGAGGGGAGACCCAGTACTTC
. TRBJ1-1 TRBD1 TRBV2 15 CASSEIRDRGAEAFF TGTGCCAGCAGTGAAATACGGGACAGGGGCGCTGAAGCTTTCTTT
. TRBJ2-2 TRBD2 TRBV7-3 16 CASSRVAGGGTGELFF TGTGCCAGCAGCCGGGTAGCGGGAGGGGGCACCGGGGAGCTGTTTTTT
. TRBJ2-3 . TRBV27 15 CASSPTRLGGDTQYF TGTGCCAGCAGTCCTACCCGGCTAGGAGGAGATACGCAGTATTTT
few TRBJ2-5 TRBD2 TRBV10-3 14 CASELAEKVETQYF TGTGCCTCCGAGCTAGCGGAAAAGGTGGAGACCCAGTACTTC
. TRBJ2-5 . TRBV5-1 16 CASSLPGGQNQETQYF TGCGCCAGCAGCTTGCCCGGAGGACAGAACCAAGAGACCCAGTACTTC
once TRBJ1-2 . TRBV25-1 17 CASSESGTGGQIYGYTF TGTGCCAGCAGTGAATCGGGGACGGGAGGGCAGATCTATGGCTACACCTTC
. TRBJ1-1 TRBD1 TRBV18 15 CASSPPDRVSTEAFF TGTGCCAGCTCACCACCGGACAGGGTAAGCACTGAAGCTTTCTTT
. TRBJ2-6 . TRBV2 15 CASSTQGFGANVLTF TGTGCCAGCAGTACACAGGGTTTTGGGGCCAACGTCCTGACTTTC
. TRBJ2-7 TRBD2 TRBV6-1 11 CASSESGGQYF TGTGCCAGCAGTGAAAGCGGGGGGCAGTACTTC
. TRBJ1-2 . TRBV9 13 CASSVGGEGGYTF TGTGCCAGCAGCGTAGGGGGGGAGGGTGGCTACACCTTC
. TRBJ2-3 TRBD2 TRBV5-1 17 CASSGGSSGVRTDTQYF TGCGCCAGCAGTGGGGGATCTAGCGGGGTCCGCACAGATACGCAGTATTTT
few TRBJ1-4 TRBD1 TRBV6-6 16 CASSLTGTGSNEKLFF TGTGCCAGCAGTTTGACCGGGACAGGGTCTAATGAAAAACTGTTTTTT